The source of this T cell receptor beta chain is a study of technical replicates of blood from a handful of donors. V was clipped by 5 bases and J by 3 bases, with 11 bases between them. The germline V gene encodes CDR1 MDHEN and CDR2 SYDVKM. The CDR3 totals 13 residues. Profiled with immunoSEQ multiplex PCR; TCRdb holds only in-frame clones, not every one. This sample has roughly 80,000 clones; about 88% occur once, and the top ten carry 0.41%. Sequenced material: T cells isolated from PBMCs. The rearrangement links TRBV28 to TRBJ2-7, with a possible D match to TRBD2 (6 bases). This TCR was sampled from a human donor in good health. DNA of the CDR3: TGTGCCAGCAGTCCGGGGGACGGCTACGAGCAGTACTTC. Residues: CASSPGDGYEQYF.